This T cell receptor (beta chain) was retrieved from a study of CD8+ T cells in alopecia areata. At the level of the study: Twice a day, 5 to 10 mg of oral tofacitinib was administered to treated patients. Treated patients received severity scores based on the percentage of scalp area affected.

There are 11 residues in the CDR3. Germline CDR1 and CDR2: SQVTM and ANQGSEA. Deletions cut 8 bases from V and 2 bases from J, with 7 bases between. Extracted from the samples, RNA was reverse transcribed into cDNA to serve as the sequencing template. Assay: immunoSEQ multiplex PCR; the TCRdb copy retains only in-frame clones and omits some. The sample records 170,000 or so clones, about 60% being singletons. General observations from the study: Tofacitinib significantly lowered scalp clonality and expanded CD8+ clones among the top 100.

As to treatment: oral pan-JAK inhibitor, 5-10 mg twice daily. Notes on this clone: The antigen is not known.

The receptor comes from a human donor with alopecia areata. V usage is TRBV29-1 and J usage is TRBJ2-1; D not certain. This sample comprised CD8+ T cells sorted from blood, obtained at week 24, from a patient treated with tofacitinib. The DNA of the CDR3 is TGCAGCCTCCGGGCCTACAATGAGCAGTTCTTC. Its translation is CSLRAYNEQFF.